Listed below are T cell receptor beta chains from one sample, sequenced in a study of T cell repertoires in cytomegalovirus infection. The antigens these receptors bind are not known. In TCRdb, the reads were re-called with MiXCR into one record per CDR3 protein. The data hold approximately 910,000 distinct CDR3 sequences, with less than 35% observed a single time. The sequences come from cultured CD8+ T cells from PBMCs, collected from culture after CMV antigen stimulation. The origin of the receptors is a human donor in good health (CMV status not recorded). Some clones in this sample may be carry-over from other donors' samples. Both conserved end residues are part of each CDR3. Fields, in order: clone size, J gene, D gene, V gene, CDR3 protein, CDR3 DNA. The D gene is left open where the match is weak. The listing skips clone size in some rows; elsewhere it reads once, few, many or a size class.

>many|TRBJ1-1|.|TRBV7-9
CASSLVFTGRNTEAFF
TGTGCCAGCAGCTTAGTGTTTACAGGGAGGAACACTGAAGCTTTCTTT
>.|TRBJ1-4|.|TRBV28
CASTSRAVFRTGEKLFF
TGTGCCAGCACTTCCAGGGCCGTTTTCCGGACCGGGGAAAAACTGTTTTTT
>few|TRBJ1-5|.|TRBV19
CASSPRGDVALNQPQHF
TGTGCCAGTAGTCCTCGGGGAGACGTGGCGCTGAATCAGCCCCAGCATTTT
>.|TRBJ1-1|.|TRBV27
CASSQRQSEAFF
TGTGCCAGCAGTCAACGACAGAGTGAAGCTTTCTTT
>.|TRBJ1-2|TRBD1|TRBV20-1
CSAQGGGSNYGYTF
TGCAGTGCTCAAGGGGGCGGTTCTAACTATGGCTACACCTTC
>.|TRBJ1-1|.|TRBV4-2
CASSQISQNTEAFF
TGTGCCAGCAGCCAAATCAGTCAGAACACTGAAGCTTTCTTT
>.|TRBJ2-1|.|TRBV14
CASSQGPGNEQFF
TGTGCCAGCAGCCAGGGCCCCGGCAATGAGCAGTTCTTC
>.|TRBJ2-1|.|TRBV19
CASSPRDSYSYNEQFF
TGTGCCAGTAGTCCCCGGGACTCCTACTCCTACAATGAGCAGTTCTTC
>.|TRBJ2-2|.|TRBV15
CATAETEQENTGELFF
TGTGCCACCGCTGAAACAGAGCAGGAGAACACCGGGGAGCTGTTTTTT
>.|TRBJ1-5|TRBD1|TRBV5-5
CASSSNRGSNQPQHF
TGTGCCAGCAGCTCCAACAGGGGTTCCAATCAGCCCCAGCATTTT
>many|TRBJ2-3|.|TRBV10-2
CASSESGGSTDTQYF
TGCGCCAGCAGTGAGTCGGGAGGAAGCACAGATACGCAGTATTTT
>many|TRBJ2-3|.|TRBV12-3/TRBV12-4
CASSLVLGRTTSDSTDTQYF
TGTGCCAGCAGTTTAGTGCTGGGTCGGACGACCTCAGATAGCACAGATACGCAGTATTTT
>many|TRBJ2-1|.|TRBV7-8
CASSLVLGARNEQFF
TGTGCCAGCAGCTTAGTTCTGGGGGCGCGAAATGAGCAGTTCTTC
>few|TRBJ1-2|TRBD1|TRBV7-8
CASSLGGGVFGYTF
TGTGCCAGCAGTCTAGGAGGGGGCGTTTTTGGCTACACCTTC
>.|TRBJ2-7|.|TRBV27
CASSSGPRREQYF
TGTGCCAGCAGTTCCGGGCCTCGCCGCGAGCAGTACTTC
>once|TRBJ1-1|TRBD1|TRBV7-3
CASSLSGQGTTEAFF
TGTGCCAGCAGCTTAAGCGGACAGGGGACCACTGAAGCTTTCTTT
>.|TRBJ2-5|.|TRBV11-2
CASSLGTQRAGETQYF
TGTGCCAGCAGCTTAGGGACCCAGCGGGCCGGAGAGACCCAGTACTTC
>few|TRBJ2-7|.|TRBV6-1
CASSARLNWWEQYF
TGTGCCAGCAGTGCCCGACTGAACTGGTGGGAGCAGTACTTC
>.|TRBJ2-4|TRBD1|TRBV4-3
CASSQESPGQGANKNIQYF
TGCGCCAGCAGCCAAGAGTCCCCGGGACAGGGGGCGAACAAAAACATTCAGTACTTC
>few|TRBJ2-5|TRBD2|TRBV7-2
CASSLDGIAGAQETQYF
TGTGCCAGCAGCTTAGACGGAATAGCGGGGGCCCAAGAGACCCAGTACTTC
>.|TRBJ2-2|TRBD2|TRBV6-2/TRBV6-3
CASNPGGGRTGELFF
TGTGCCAGCAACCCCGGGGGAGGGAGAACCGGGGAGCTGTTTTTT
>.|TRBJ2-3|TRBD1|TRBV28
CASSTPDRGGTDTQYF
TGTGCCAGCAGTACCCCTGACAGGGGGGGCACAGATACGCAGTATTTT
>few|TRBJ1-1|TRBD1|TRBV19
CASIGTGAFF
TGTGCCAGTATTGGGACAGGAGCTTTCTTT
>few|TRBJ2-2|TRBD1|TRBV25-1
CASSALGQGGMLGELFF
TGTGCCAGCAGTGCGCTGGGACAGGGGGGGATGCTGGGGGAGCTGTTTTTT
>few|TRBJ2-3|TRBD2|TRBV4-1
CASSGRTSGGPGADTQYF
TGCGCCAGCAGCGGTCGGACTAGCGGGGGGCCAGGTGCAGATACGCAGTATTTT
>many|TRBJ1-4|TRBD1|TRBV7-8
CASSSTGRGNEKLFF
TGTGCCAGCAGCTCGACAGGGAGAGGCAATGAAAAACTGTTTTTT
>.|TRBJ2-5|TRBD1|TRBV10-3
CAISSDRQETQYF
TGTGCCATCAGTTCGGACAGGCAAGAGACCCAGTACTTC
>.|TRBJ1-1|.|TRBV20-1
CSAARLNTEAFF
TGCAGTGCTGCCCGTTTGAACACTGAAGCTTTCTTT
>.|TRBJ1-4|.|TRBV7-9
CASSPPDRSNEKLFF
TGTGCCAGCAGCCCCCCCGACAGGTCGAATGAAAAACTGTTTTTT
>few|TRBJ1-6|.|TRBV7-2
CASTLKGFHNSPLHF
TGTGCCAGCACCCTTAAGGGGTTCCATAATTCACCCCTCCACTTT
>.|TRBJ1-4|.|TRBV12-3/TRBV12-4
CASSFVLGTFPTNEKLFF
TGTGCCAGCAGTTTTGTCCTTGGGACTTTTCCAACTAATGAAAAACTGTTTTTT
>.|TRBJ1-3|.|TRBV11-2
CASSHDRTSGNTIYF
TGTGCCAGCAGCCATGACAGGACATCTGGAAACACCATATATTTT
>.|TRBJ2-1|TRBD2|TRBV20-1
CSASRLTSGGRSSYNEQFF
TGCAGTGCATCTAGATTGACTAGCGGGGGCCGGAGCTCCTACAATGAGCAGTTCTTC
>.|TRBJ1-1|.|TRBV19
CVSSIVAGTQNTEAFF
TGTGTCAGTAGTATAGTGGCCGGGACACAGAACACTGAAGCTTTCTTT
>few|TRBJ2-5|.|TRBV5-5
CASSFPGAQETQYF
TGTGCCAGCAGCTTTCCGGGAGCCCAAGAGACCCAGTACTTC
>.|TRBJ2-7|.|TRBV6-5
CASSYQGTYEQYF
TGTGCCAGCAGTTACCAGGGGACCTACGAGCAGTACTTC
>few|TRBJ2-1|.|TRBV6-1
CASSEVPSRIYNEQFF
TGTGCCAGCAGTGAAGTGCCCTCGCGCATTTACAATGAGCAGTTCTTC
>few|TRBJ2-3|.|TRBV9
CASSRRYLSTDTQYF
TGTGCCAGCAGTAGACGGTACCTTAGCACAGATACGCAGTATTTT
>.|TRBJ1-1|.|TRBV5-1
CVSQGGTEAFF
TGCGTGTCGCAAGGTGGTACTGAAGCTTTCTTT
>.|TRBJ2-3|.|TRBV27
CASSPLYREVDTQYF
TGTGCCAGCAGTCCACTTTACAGGGAAGTAGATACGCAGTATTTT
>.|TRBJ2-5|.|TRBV7-9
CASRRRQGPGGIQETQYF
TGTGCCAGCAGACGCCGCCAGGGGCCGGGGGGTATCCAAGAGACCCAGTACTTC